The rows below give T cell receptor beta chains drawn from one sample of a study of Graves' ophthalmopathy and Graves' hyperthyroidism. TCRdb passed the multiplex PCR reads through MiXCR, listing each CDR3 protein once. The data contain roughly 700,000 distinct CDR3 sequences, roughly 40% of them singletons. Sample: peripheral blood. These receptors were taken from an adult man with Graves' ophthalmopathy. Each CDR3 is given with its conserved first and last residue. The order of the fields is CDR3 protein, CDR3 DNA, J gene, V gene, clone size, D gene. D genes are given only for firm matches. Clone size is shown for a subset of rows, as once, few, many or a class of expanded clone.

CAISESGQGGSEQYF	TGTGCCATCAGTGAGTCGGGACAGGGGGGGAGCGAGCAGTACTTC	TRBJ2-7	TRBV10-3	many	TRBD1
CASSLGTTQETQYF	TGTGCCAGCAGCTTAGGGACTACACAAGAGACCCAGTACTTC	TRBJ2-5	TRBV7-2	many	-
CASSQEQNYGYTF	TGTGCCAGCAGCCAGGAACAGAACTATGGCTACACCTTC	TRBJ1-2	TRBV14	many	-
CASSALGRDGGFGEQYF	TGTGCCAGCAGCGCCTTGGGCCGGGACGGCGGGTTCGGCGAGCAGTACTTC	TRBJ2-7	TRBV7-9	few	-
CSVLTGTGANVLTF	TGCAGCGTCTTGACAGGAACTGGGGCCAACGTCCTGACTTTC	TRBJ2-6	TRBV29-1	once	-
CASSVEVGGTEAFF	TGTGCCAGCAGCGTAGAGGTAGGGGGCACTGAAGCTTTCTTT	TRBJ1-1	TRBV9	many	-
CASSPRGATGQPQHF	TGTGCCAGCAGCCCCCGGGGCGCGACAGGTCAGCCCCAGCATTTT	TRBJ1-5	TRBV2	-	-
CSARLPGRPNEKLFF	TGCAGTGCTAGACTACCGGGACGGCCAAATGAAAAACTGTTTTTT	TRBJ1-4	TRBV20-1	many	-
CASSLGFVQDHPYEQYF	TGTGCCAGCAGTTTAGGCTTTGTGCAGGACCACCCCTACGAGCAGTACTTC	TRBJ2-7	TRBV12-3/TRBV12-4	-	-
CASSLIAGGGGYPLHF	TGTGCCAGCAGCTTAATAGCCGGGGGGGGTGGATATCCCCTCCACTTT	TRBJ1-6	TRBV7-9	-	-
CASSQYLAGQGAGYTF	TGTGCCAGCAGCCAATATTTAGCAGGACAGGGGGCTGGCTACACCTTC	TRBJ1-2	TRBV2	-	TRBD1
CASSLGGDGSYEQYF	TGTGCCAGCAGCTTAGGCGGGGACGGCTCCTACGAGCAGTACTTC	TRBJ2-7	TRBV7-9	few	-
CASSPVGGARETQYF	TGTGCCAGCAGCCCGGTGGGGGGAGCAAGAGAGACCCAGTACTTC	TRBJ2-5	TRBV6-1	-	-
CASSRTGHGELFF	TGTGCCAGCAGTCGCACAGGGCACGGGGAGCTGTTTTTT	TRBJ2-2	TRBV7-9	-	-
CASSSKGYDEKLFF	TGTGCCAGCAGTTCCAAGGGGTATGATGAAAAACTGTTTTTT	TRBJ1-4	TRBV7-9	few	-
CASSRAGTGASPLHF	TGTGCCAGCAGCAGAGCGGGGACAGGGGCTTCACCCCTCCACTTT	TRBJ1-6	TRBV7-9	many	TRBD1
CASSALRGEETQYF	TGTGCCAGCAGCGCCCTCCGGGGGGAAGAGACCCAGTACTTC	TRBJ2-5	TRBV7-9	few	TRBD2
CASSVERFTGELFF	TGTGCCAGCAGCGTAGAACGTTTCACCGGGGAGCTGTTTTTT	TRBJ2-2	TRBV9	-	-
CASSAQGQGASAFF	TGTGCCAGCAGCGCACAGGGACAGGGGGCTTCGGCTTTCTTT	TRBJ1-1	TRBV9	-	TRBD1
CASSSRALGNQPQHF	TGTGCCAGCAGCTCCAGGGCATTGGGGAATCAGCCCCAGCATTTT	TRBJ1-5	TRBV7-6	once	-
CASSLGQTVSGANVLTF	TGTGCCAGCAGCCTGGGACAGACCGTCTCTGGGGCCAACGTCCTGACTTTC	TRBJ2-6	TRBV13	few	TRBD1
CASSPTLRAGGYTF	TGTGCCAGCAGTCCCACGTTGAGGGCGGGTGGCTACACCTTC	TRBJ1-2	TRBV6-5	many	-
CSVDVLTGGREKLFF	TGCAGCGTGGACGTCCTCACAGGGGGCAGGGAAAAACTGTTTTTT	TRBJ1-4	TRBV29-1	many	TRBD1
CAISESKVMQNQPQHF	TGTGCCATCAGTGAGTCGAAAGTTATGCAGAATCAGCCCCAGCATTTT	TRBJ1-5	TRBV10-3	many	-
CASTGGLAEAFF	TGTGCCAGCACCGGGGGATTAGCTGAAGCTTTCTTT	TRBJ1-1	TRBV5-6	few	-
CASSTIRATGQGQPQHF	TGTGCCAGTAGTACCATTAGAGCAACAGGGCAGGGTCAGCCCCAGCATTTT	TRBJ1-5	TRBV19	-	-
CASSLTRTYGQYF	TGTGCCAGCAGCCTGACCCGGACCTACGGGCAGTACTTC	TRBJ2-7	TRBV7-8	once	-
CASSLDGVLGYGYTF	TGTGCCAGCAGCTTAGACGGGGTCCTTGGCTATGGCTACACCTTC	TRBJ1-2	TRBV7-9	many	-
CSARDGRGSSEQYF	TGCAGTGCTAGAGATGGGCGGGGGTCGAGCGAGCAGTACTTC	TRBJ2-7	TRBV20-1	-	TRBD2
CASTVAPQGEQYF	TGTGCCAGCACCGTGGCACCCCAGGGTGAGCAGTACTTC	TRBJ2-7	TRBV6-6	few	-
CASSPQGASSGNTIYF	TGTGCCAGCAGCCCCCAGGGGGCGAGCTCTGGAAACACCATATATTTT	TRBJ1-3	TRBV7-2	many	TRBD1
CASSVNWGDRRVNTEAFF	TGTGCCAGTAGTGTAAATTGGGGGGACAGGAGGGTCAACACTGAAGCTTTCTTT	TRBJ1-1	TRBV19	few	TRBD1
CASKRGAAYEQYF	TGTGCCAGCAAGAGAGGGGCGGCCTACGAGCAGTACTTC	TRBJ2-7	TRBV6-5	-	-
CSATPLQDDQPQHF	TGCAGTGCTACCCCCTTACAGGATGATCAGCCCCAGCATTTT	TRBJ1-5	TRBV20-1	many	-
CASNRVSLRDPYGYTF	TGTGCCAGTAATAGGGTGTCCCTCCGCGACCCCTATGGCTACACCTTC	TRBJ1-2	TRBV19	-	-
CASSFLQRDTSYEQYF	TGTGCCAGCAGCTTCCTACAGAGGGATACCTCCTACGAGCAGTACTTC	TRBJ2-7	TRBV11-1	-	-
CASSLQEAGYTF	TGTGCCAGCAGCCTACAGGAAGCTGGCTACACCTTC	TRBJ1-2	TRBV25-1	-	-
CSASLGGNGGYTF	TGCAGTGCTAGCCTTGGAGGGAACGGTGGCTACACCTTC	TRBJ1-2	TRBV20-1	-	-
CASSMDRGSEQYF	TGTGCCAGCAGCATGGACAGGGGAAGCGAGCAGTACTTC	TRBJ2-7	TRBV7-7	many	TRBD1
CASSERTAGGMAEQYF	TGTGCCAGCAGCGAACGGACAGCGGGAGGAATGGCCGAGCAGTACTTC	TRBJ2-7	TRBV9	-	TRBD2
CSASLTSGGTQETQYF	TGCAGTGCTAGCCTGACTAGCGGGGGGACGCAAGAGACCCAGTACTTC	TRBJ2-5	TRBV20-1	few	TRBD2
CASSFRDRLRETQYF	TGTGCCAGCAGCTTCCGGGACAGACTGAGAGAGACCCAGTACTTC	TRBJ2-5	TRBV7-9	-	TRBD1
CASSPPAPAYEQYF	TGTGCCAGCAGCCCCCCGGCCCCAGCCTACGAGCAGTACTTC	TRBJ2-7	TRBV5-4	-	-
CSARQTYSYEQYF	TGCAGCGCAAGACAGACCTACTCCTACGAGCAGTACTTC	TRBJ2-7	TRBV29-1	many	-
CASSTTGGATEAFF	TGTGCCAGCAGTACAACAGGGGGGGCGACTGAAGCTTTCTTT	TRBJ1-1	TRBV19	-	TRBD1
CASSWTGEGETQYF	TGTGCCAGCAGTTGGACAGGGGAGGGAGAGACCCAGTACTTC	TRBJ2-5	TRBV6-5	-	TRBD1
CASIHTGELFF	TGTGCCAGCATCCACACCGGGGAGCTGTTTTTT	TRBJ2-2	TRBV7-2	-	-
CASSLGPGSQHF	TGTGCCAGCAGTTTAGGCCCAGGATCCCAGCATTTT	TRBJ1-5	TRBV12-3/TRBV12-4	many	-
CAIRVQGADSRNTIYF	TGTGCCATCAGAGTACAGGGGGCGGATTCCCGAAACACCATATATTTT	TRBJ1-3	TRBV10-3	once	TRBD1
CSARGGSYEQYF	TGCAGTGCTCGGGGGGGGAGTTACGAGCAGTACTTC	TRBJ2-7	TRBV20-1	many	TRBD2
CSSRTGSEGYTF	TGCAGCTCCCGGACAGGGTCTGAAGGCTACACCTTC	TRBJ1-2	TRBV29-1	-	TRBD1
CAWSHTTGHYGYTF	TGTGCCTGGAGTCATACGACAGGACACTATGGCTACACCTTC	TRBJ1-2	TRBV30	-	-
CSARDSTSPPPWEQYF	TGCAGTGCTAGAGATAGTACTTCACCGCCTCCGTGGGAGCAGTACTTC	TRBJ2-7	TRBV20-1	-	-
CASSVYTGGANTEAFF	TGTGCCAGCAGCGTTTACACAGGGGGCGCGAACACTGAAGCTTTCTTT	TRBJ1-1	TRBV9	-	TRBD1
CSILTGDQYF	TGCAGCATTCTTACAGGGGACCAGTACTTC	TRBJ2-7	TRBV29-1	-	TRBD1
CASRKGTGTMNTEAFF	TGTGCCAGCAGGAAGGGGACAGGAACCATGAACACTGAAGCTTTCTTT	TRBJ1-1	TRBV10-3	-	TRBD1
CASSESVGLNYGYTF	TGTGCCAGCAGTGAAAGTGTAGGGTTAAACTATGGCTACACCTTC	TRBJ1-2	TRBV10-2	-	-
CASSLAGQGIDTEAFF	TGTGCCAGCAGCTTGGCCGGTCAGGGGATCGACACTGAAGCTTTCTTT	TRBJ1-1	TRBV5-4	few	-
CSFSHSYEQYF	TGCAGCTTCAGCCATTCCTACGAGCAGTACTTC	TRBJ2-7	TRBV29-1	-	-
CASSHRVTGELFF	TGTGCCAGCAGTCATAGGGTCACCGGGGAGCTGTTTTTT	TRBJ2-2	TRBV7-9	-	-